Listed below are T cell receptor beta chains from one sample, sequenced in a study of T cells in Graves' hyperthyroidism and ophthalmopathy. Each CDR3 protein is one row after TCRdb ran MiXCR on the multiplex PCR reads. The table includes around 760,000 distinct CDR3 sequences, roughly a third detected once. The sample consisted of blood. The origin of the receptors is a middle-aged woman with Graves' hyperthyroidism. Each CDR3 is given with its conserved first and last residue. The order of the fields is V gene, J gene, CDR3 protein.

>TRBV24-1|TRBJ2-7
CASSPQGVYEQYF
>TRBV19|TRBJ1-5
CASSSGTGGAGGQPQHF
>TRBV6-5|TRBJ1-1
CASSRFGGSGAFF
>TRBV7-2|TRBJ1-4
CASRTGGMRLEKLFF
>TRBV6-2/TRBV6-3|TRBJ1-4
CASSYGWREKLFF
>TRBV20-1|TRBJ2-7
CSAAPPAVGAAYEQYF
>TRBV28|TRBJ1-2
CASSQDRGGGYAF
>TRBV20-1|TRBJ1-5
CSATGQGYQPQHF
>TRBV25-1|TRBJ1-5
CASSGLQTNQPQHF
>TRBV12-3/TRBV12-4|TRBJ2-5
CASSYGGRTQYF
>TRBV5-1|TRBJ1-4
CASSPNTGATNEKLFF
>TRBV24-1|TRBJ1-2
CATSDLATGSRYTF
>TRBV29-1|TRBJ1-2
CSVDDGEDYGYTF
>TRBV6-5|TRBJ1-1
CASSYSPNRNTEAFF
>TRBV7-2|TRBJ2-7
CASRRGTSGSFYEQYF
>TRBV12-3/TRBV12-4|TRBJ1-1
CASSYIPGTGRTEAFF